This T cell receptor (beta chain) was sequenced during a study of graft-versus-host responses after intestinal transplantation. Looking at the study overall: All of the recipients had induction that used anti-thymocyte globulin, then tacrolimus and steroids for two to three years. General observations from the study: Marrow from the recipient contained GvH clones, some of which had appeared first in ileum or blood.

Data came from immunoSEQ multiplex PCR; TCRdb stores just in-frame clones and leaves some out. The sample contains around 14,000 clones, about 29% of which appear only once. Labeling with CFSE marked some 200,000 responder cells, which were plated with some 200,000 irradiated, violet-dye-labeled stimulator cells. Post-reaction sorting isolated proliferating CFSE-low CD3+CD4+ and CD3+CD8+ responders. Germline V gene sequence: CDR1 GTSNPN, CDR2 SVGIG (reference sequence). J gave up 6 bases and V 2 bases, and 8 bases lay outside the gene matches. The CDR3 length is 14 residues. The chain links TRBV30 to TRBJ2-3, with 7 nucleotides matching TRBD1. Material: alloreactive CD4+ T cells from a mixed lymphocyte reaction culture, obtained before intestinal transplant. Sample subset: CFSE-low proliferating T cells sorted from roughly six-day pre-transplant mixed lymphocyte reaction (GvH or HvG direction). This clonotype was sampled from a human patient who received an intestinal transplant. The CDR3 nucleotides read TGTGCCTGGAGTTCGAACAGGGGTTACGATACGCAGTATTTT. It is translated as CAWSSNRGYDTQYF.